One sample yielded the 27 T cell receptor beta chains listed below, sequenced in a study of shared T cell receptors in the human thymus. The repertoire was sequenced with immunoSEQ multiplex PCR; TCRdb's copy has only in-frame clones and lacks some. In the table there are more than 550,000 clones, approximately 87% of which are singletons. These data were also filed under a second study, of human thymus T cells.

The sample taken for sequencing was thymocytes. These receptors all come from a boy under three years old with a congenital heart defect.

The rearrangement links TRBV15 to TRBJ1-5; TRBD1 is a possible D gene (5 bases). From germline, CDR1 is LNHNV and CDR2 YYDKDF (reference sequence). The CDR3 has 18 residues. V was pared by 1 base and J by 4 bases, with 20 bases between. The CDR3 DNA follows: TGTGCCACCAGCAGAGCCTCCGGGGACTCGGCCCGGAATCAGCCCCAGCATTTT. Protein: CATSRASGDSARNQPQHF.

This sequence joins TRBV2 and TRBJ1-5; a possible D gene is TRBD1 (6 bases). The germline V gene encodes CDR1 SNHLY and CDR2 FYNNEI. Trimming pared 5 bases from V and 6 bases from J, leaving 17 bases between. The CDR3 length is 15 residues. The CDR3 region is CASSTGSILGQPQHF. The CDR3 DNA reads as TGTGCCAGCAGTACAGGGAGCATTCTCGGTCAGCCCCAGCATTTT.

This clone occurred once. This rearrangement joins TRBV28 to TRBJ1-1; the D is unclear. The germline V gene encodes CDR1 MDHEN and CDR2 SYDVKM. Trimming took 7 bases from V and 2 from J, leaving 17 bases between them. This CDR3 region has 15 residues. In nucleotides, the CDR3 is TGTGCCAGCACCCGCAGGATGGGTCGTAACACTGAAGCTTTCTTT. It translates to CASTRRMGRNTEAFF.

The V and J genes are TRBV4-1 and TRBJ2-7; a weak D match, TRBD2 (5 bases). Trimming shortened V by 8 bases and J by 4 bases, and 18 bases separated the two germline ends. This CDR3 is 14 amino acids long. Germline CDR1 is MGHRA and CDR2 is YSYEKL. For the CDR3, the DNA is TGCGCCAGCGCCCTACGGTCCACGGGGTACGAGCAGTACTTC. It specifies CASALRSTGYEQYF.

This clone was seen more than once but under ten times. This chain uses TRBV25-1 with TRBJ2-1; the D gene is possibly TRBD2 (5 bases). Germline V gene data show CDR1 as MGHDK and CDR2 as SYGVNS. CDR3 length equals 12 residues. The germline V and J ends were trimmed by 3 bases and 14 bases, with 14 bases remaining between them. CDR3 protein: CASSDLTGREFF. The CDR3 DNA reads as TGTGCCAGCAGTGATTTAACGGGAAGGGAGTTCTTC.

This clone was seen more than once but under ten times. This chain links TRBV9 with TRBJ2-2; D is uncertain. V was shortened by 1 base and J by 7 bases, with 8 bases between the two germline ends. The CDR3 runs 13 residues. CDR1 SGDLS and CDR2 YYNGEE come from the germline V gene. CDR3 nucleotides: TGTGCCAGCAGCGTAAAGTCTAACGGGGAGCTGTTTTTT. As protein: CASSVKSNGELFF. The full variable domain, completed using reference TRBV9 and TRBJ2-2, is DSGVTQTPKHLITATGQRVTLRCSPRSGDLSVYWYQQSLDQGLQFLIQYYNGEERAKGNILERFSAQQFPDLHSELNLSSLELGDSALYFCASSVKSNGELFFGEGSRLTVL.

This clone was counted once. The chain employs TRBV5-1 and TRBJ2-1; 7 bases map to TRBD1. Germline V gene sequence: CDR1 SGHRS, CDR2 YFSETQ. J gave up 8 bases and V 0 bases, and 5 bases lay outside the gene matches. The CDR3 has 14 residues. The CDR3 coding sequence is TGCGCCAGCAGCTTGGGACAGGGTAGCGATGAGCAGTTCTTC. This encodes CASSLGQGSDEQFF. Looking up the rest from reference TRBV5-1 and TRBJ2-1 gives the full variable domain: KAGVTQTPRYLIKTRGQQVTLSCSPISGHRSVSWYQQTPGQGLQFLFEYFSETQRNKGNFPGRFSGRQFSNSRSEMNVSTLELGDSALYLCASSLGQGSDEQFFGPGTRLTVL.

The rearrangement links TRBV7-8 to TRBJ2-5; the match to TRBD1 covers 8 bases. The V gene end was trimmed by 5 bases and the J gene end by 5 bases; junction bases not matched to a gene: 7. CDR1 is SGHVS, CDR2 FQNEAQ, per germline. The length of the CDR3 is 14 residues. CDR3 DNA: TGTGCCAGCAGCCTCCCAGGGGGCAGGGAGACCCAGTACTTC. This codes for CASSLPGGRETQYF.

This chain connects TRBV11-2 to TRBJ2-7; a weak D match, TRBD2 (5 bases). Germline CDR1 SGHAT, CDR2 FQNNGV. V dropped 5 bases and J dropped 10 bases, with 21 bases sitting between them. This CDR3 region has 14 residues. CDR3 sequence: CASSPRGGPTRQYF. DNA of the CDR3: TGTGCCAGCAGCCCCCGAGGCGGGCCTACTAGACAGTACTTC. The full variable domain, its missing parts supplied by reference TRBV11-2 and TRBJ2-7, is EAGVAQSPRYKIIEKRQSVAFWCNPISGHATLYWYQQILGQGPKLLIQFQNNGVVDDSQLPKDRFSAERLKGVDSTLKIQPAKLEDSAVYLCASSPRGGPTRQYFGPGTRLTVT.

The chain has TRBV5-6 and TRBJ2-5; D not resolved. Matching the DNA end better, TRBJ2-7 makes the J call doubtful. CDR1 and CDR2 from the germline V gene are SGHDT and YYEEEE. The CDR3 is 16 amino acids. As DNA, the CDR3 is TGTGCCAGCAGCTTAGCACATACGAGTCGGTTGGGCGAGCAGTACTTC. This translates into CASSLAHTSRLGEQYF.

This rearrangement joins TRBV25-1 to TRBJ1-1, with D perhaps TRBD1 (5 bases). CDR3 length: 14 residues. CDR1 MGHDK and CDR2 SYGVNS come from the germline V gene. Trimming took 4 bases from V and 1 from J, leaving 10 bases between them. The CDR3: CASSAQDTNTEAFF. For the CDR3, the DNA is TGTGCCAGCAGTGCCCAGGACACGAACACTGAAGCTTTCTTT.

This clone has just one count. The chain couples TRBV28 to TRBJ2-2, with D perhaps TRBD2 (6 bases). Germline CDR1 is MDHEN and CDR2 is SYDVKM. Between the trimmed V and J ends, which lost 7 bases and 2 bases, there was a span of 17 bases. The CDR3 covers 16 residues. CDR3: CASTYSGTQNTGELFF. The CDR3, as DNA: TGTGCCAGCACATACTCCGGGACTCAAAACACCGGGGAGCTGTTTTTT.

The V and J genes are TRBV6-5 and TRBJ2-6; 8 bases map to TRBD1. Looked up from germline, CDR1 is MNHEY and CDR2 is SVGAGI. Unmatched junction bases numbered 4, after V lost 7 bases and J lost 2 bases. This CDR3 is built from 15 residues. The CDR3 bases are TGTGCCAGCACAGGGGGCTTGACTGGGGCCAACGTCCTGACTTTC. Protein: CASTGGLTGANVLTF.

The chain recombines TRBV28 with TRBJ2-7, with TRBD1 matching over 8 bases. Looked up from germline, CDR1 is MDHEN and CDR2 is SYDVKM. The length of the CDR3 is 17 residues. J gave up 5 bases and V 2 bases, and 14 bases lay outside the gene matches. The CDR3 sequence: CASSLPFSGQDGHEQYF. CDR3 bases: TGTGCCAGCAGTTTACCCTTCTCGGGACAGGATGGTCACGAGCAGTACTTC.

This chain joins TRBV4-1 and TRBJ1-2, with D uncertain. The CDR3 contains 15 residues. V lost 2 bases and J 6 bases, leaving 16 bases between the germline ends. The germline V gene has CDR1 MGHRA and CDR2 YSYEKL. The DNA of the CDR3 is TGCGCCAGCAGCCAACAGGACTCCAAAAGCAATGGCTACACCTTC. Translation gives CASSQQDSKSNGYTF.

This chain joins TRBV4-1 and TRBJ1-4, with 9 nucleotides matching TRBD1. Germline values: CDR1 MGHRA, CDR2 YSYEKL. The V gene end was trimmed by 0 bases and the J gene end by 6 bases; junction bases not matched to a gene: 5. The CDR3 extends over 16 amino acids. The CDR3 DNA is TGCGCCAGCAGCCAAGAGAGGGACAGGGACTATGAAAAACTGTTTTTT. Encoded protein: CASSQERDRDYEKLFF.

The chain joins TRBV27 to TRBJ2-2; the D is unclear. V was clipped by 4 bases and J by 4 bases, with 4 bases between them. This CDR3 has 12 residues. The germline V gene has CDR1 MNHEY and CDR2 SMNVEV (reference sequence). The CDR3: CASSSLTGELFF. Written as DNA, the CDR3 is TGTGCCAGCAGTTCCCTCACCGGGGAGCTGTTTTTT.

The chain combines TRBV18 with TRBJ1-1; possible D gene TRBD1, 5 bases. Per the germline V gene, CDR1 is KGHSH and CDR2 is LQKENI. This CDR3 is 15 amino acids long. V lost 6 bases to trimming and J lost 1 base, with 15 bases between them. The chain's CDR3 is CASSAPSTGNTEAFF. In DNA form, the CDR3 reads TGTGCCAGCTCGGCACCCTCAACAGGGAACACTGAAGCTTTCTTT.

V usage is TRBV4-3 and J usage is TRBJ1-4; D is undetermined. The germline V gene encodes CDR1 LGHNA and CDR2 YSLEER. The CDR3 loop spans 14 amino acids. Trimming shortened V by 3 bases and J by 2 bases, and 7 bases separated the two germline ends. The CDR3 DNA is TGCGCCAGCAGCCATGGGCCGACTAATGAAAAACTGTTTTTT. The encoded protein is CASSHGPTNEKLFF.

The chain uses TRBV28 and TRBJ2-7, with 7 bases aligning to TRBD1. The CDR3 covers 18 residues. Per the germline V gene, CDR1 is MDHEN and CDR2 is SYDVKM. The junction had 17 bases not matched to a gene; V was cut back by 2 bases and J by 4 bases. CDR3 region: CASSLNRGSGTVCYEQYF. CDR3 DNA: TGTGCCAGCAGTTTAAATAGGGGTTCCGGGACAGTCTGTTACGAGCAGTACTTC. The full variable domain, its missing parts supplied by reference TRBV28 and TRBJ2-7, is DVKVTQSSRYLVKRTGEKVFLECVQDMDHENMFWYRQDPGLGLRLIYFSYDVKMKEKGDIPEGYSVSREKKERFSLILESASTNQTSMYLCASSLNRGSGTVCYEQYFGPGTRLTVT.

This sequence joins TRBV15 and TRBJ2-2; no firm D call. The germline V gene has CDR1 LNHNV and CDR2 YYDKDF (reference sequence). V gave up 0 bases and J gave up 5 bases, with 13 bases separating them. The CDR3 sequence is 16 residues long. The CDR3 reads CATSRELTPPTGELFF. In DNA form, the CDR3 reads TGTGCCACCAGCAGAGAGCTTACTCCCCCTACCGGGGAGCTGTTTTTT.

V and J are TRBV7-2 and TRBJ2-7, with 11 bases that match TRBD2. With 2 bases clipped from V and 2 bases from J, the junction kept 5 bases outside the gene matches. CDR1 and CDR2 (germline): SGHTA, FQGNSA. The CDR3 totals 16 residues. The CDR3 here is CASSLYGLAGPYEQYF. DNA for the CDR3: TGTGCCAGCAGCTTATACGGACTAGCGGGCCCCTACGAGCAGTACTTC. Based on the CDR3 plus reference TRBV7-2 and TRBJ2-7, the full variable domain is GAGVSQSPSNKVTEKGKDVELRCDPISGHTALYWYRQSLGQGLEFLIYFQGNSAPDKSGLPSDRFSAERTGGSVSTLTIQRTQQEDSAVYLCASSLYGLAGPYEQYFGPGTRLTVT.

The chain links TRBV27 to TRBJ1-1, with 9 bases that match TRBD1. V trimming: 8 bases; J trimming: 6 bases; junction bases outside the gene matches: 16. This CDR3 contains 16 residues. Germline CDR1 and CDR2: MNHEY and SMNVEV (reference sequence). CDR3 in DNA: TGTGCCAGCGGGGACAGGGAGGGGGGGAGGAGGTCTGAAGCTTTCTTT. Its protein product is CASGDREGGRRSEAFF.

The V call is TRBV5-1, the J call TRBJ2-3; D is ambiguous. Germline CDR1 is SGHRS and CDR2 is YFSETQ. The CDR3 contains 15 residues. V lost 0 bases and J lost 4, with 12 bases in between. CDR3 residues: CASSLGEGDADTQYF. CDR3 DNA: TGCGCCAGCAGCTTGGGAGAAGGAGATGCAGATACGCAGTATTTT.

The rearrangement uses TRBV28 and TRBJ1-6, with TRBD1 as a possible D gene (5 bases). Germline assignment: CDR1 MDHEN and CDR2 SYDVKM. V lost 1 base to trimming and J lost 1 base, with 11 bases between them. This CDR3 spans 17 amino acids. In nucleotides, the CDR3 is TGTGCCAGCAGTTTATCAGGGTTGGATTCCTATAATTCACCCCTCCACTTT. Translated, it gives CASSLSGLDSYNSPLHF.

The rearrangement uses TRBV4-3 and TRBJ2-2, with TRBD2 matching over 7 bases. CDR3 length: 15 amino acids. Looked up from germline, CDR1 is LGHNA and CDR2 is YSLEER. V lost 3 bases to trimming and J lost 2 bases; unmatched junction nucleotides: 3. CDR3 sequence: CASSQGGSNTGELFF. The CDR3, as DNA: TGCGCCAGCAGCCAGGGAGGGAGCAACACCGGGGAGCTGTTTTTT.

This sequence joins TRBV2 and TRBJ1-6; TRBD1 is a possible D gene (6 bases). Per the germline V gene, CDR1 is SNHLY and CDR2 is FYNNEI. The CDR3 is made up of 18 amino acids. V was trimmed by 2 bases and J by 1 base, leaving 15 bases between them. The chain's CDR3 is CASSERGGEGSYNSPLHF. CDR3 in DNA: TGTGCCAGCAGTGAAAGAGGGGGGGAGGGGTCCTATAATTCACCCCTCCACTTT.